Included here is one T cell receptor (beta chain) sequence, with context. These data originate in a study of OX40 agonist ivuxolimab in advanced cancers. Libraries were prepared by immunoSEQ multiplex PCR; TCRdb keeps only in-frame clonotypes and omits some of them. This sample has tens of thousands of clones, with 86% found just once. The CDR3 runs 15 residues. Germline loops: CDR1 MDHEN, CDR2 SYDVKM. Between the trimmed V and J ends, which lost 7 bases and 2 bases, there was a span of 18 bases. The receptor was isolated from an adult with an advanced solid tumor such as melanoma, head and neck, liver or kidney cancer. The chain is built from TRBV28 and TRBJ2-7; D tentatively reads TRBD1 or TRBD2 (5 bases each). The sequences come from CD4+ or CD8+ T cells sorted from blood, collected in a trial of the OX40 agonist ivuxolimab. The CDR3 region has the DNA TGTGCCAGCAAAGACGGGACCCTTGCCGCCTACGAGCAGTACTTC. It specifies CASKDGTLAAYEQYF.